A single sample is the source of the 24 T cell receptor beta chains below, sequenced in a study of molecular identifiers for immune sequencing clone quantification. TCRdb analysed the PCR reads with MiXCR anew, one entry per CDR3 protein. Here the sample spans about 40,000 distinct CDR3 sequences, about 18% being singletons. The sequencing input was naive CD8+ T cells from blood, with Jurkat cell RNA spiked in. Sample subset: FACS-sorted CD8+CD4-CCR7+CD45RA+ naive T cells. These TCRs come from a human donor in good health. Some libraries in this study had Jurkat cell RNA spiked in.

This clonotype was observed many times. The rearrangement links TRBV7-2 to TRBJ2-7; no reliable D call. This CDR3 is 12 amino acids long. Per the germline V gene, CDR1 is SGHTA and CDR2 is FQGNSA. V dropped 3 bases and J dropped 3 bases, with 6 bases sitting between them. CDR3 bases: TGTGCCAGCAGCTTTTCCGACTACGAGCAGTACTTC. Translating gives CASSFSDYEQYF.

Notes on this clonotype: No conserved phenylalanine or tryptophan is present at the end of the CDR3, so a read error is the likely explanation. The rearrangement links TRBV7-9 to TRBJ2-7; maybe TRBD2 (6 bases). Trimming removed 8 bases from V and 0 bases from J, with 14 bases in between. The V gene's germline CDR1 is SEHNR and CDR2 FQNEAQ (reference sequence). The CDR3 spans 14 residues. The CDR3 spells CASRPGGRSYEQYS. Here the CDR3 DNA reads TGTGCCAGCCGACCCGGGGGACGCTCCTACGAGCAGTACTCC.

This clonotype has at least ten counts. The rearrangement joins TRBV12-3 or TRBV12-4 to TRBJ1-2; no firm D call. The ends were cut back, 9 bases at V and 8 bases at J, with 16 bases in the middle. CDR3 length: 12 amino acids. The CDR3 loop is CASWTPNGGYTF. The CDR3 nucleotides read TGTGCCAGTTGGACCCCAAATGGGGGCTACACCTTC.

Comment on this clonotype: This may be a read error: a much more frequent sequence differs by one nucleotide. The chain carries TRBV7-9 and TRBJ2-2, with TRBD1 matching over 9 bases. Germline assignment: CDR1 SEHNR and CDR2 FQNEAQ (reference sequence). The CDR3 covers 14 residues. The CDR3 is CASRGQGFPGEPFF. In DNA, the CDR3 is TGTGCCAGCAGAGGACAGGGGTTCCCCGGGGAGCCGTTTTTT.

The V call is TRBV13, the J call TRBJ1-1; D gene unclear. V gave up 5 bases and J gave up 2 bases, with 6 bases separating them. CDR1 and CDR2 (germline): PRHDT, FYEKMQ (reference sequence). The CDR3 is 12 residues long. The CDR3 sequence: CASSASNTEAFF. DNA of the CDR3: TGTGCCAGCAGCGCTTCAAACACTGAAGCTTTCTTT. The full variable domain, rest sourced from reference TRBV13 and TRBJ1-1, is AAGVIQSPRHLIKEKRETATLKCYPIPRHDTVYWYQQGPGQDPQFLISFYEKMQSDKGSIPDRFSAQQFSDYHSELNMSSLELGDSALYFCASSASNTEAFFGQGTRLTVV.

CDR3 sequence reads: CASSYSTSNEQFF. Written as DNA, the CDR3 is TGTGCCAGCAGTTACTCGACTAGCAATGAGCAGTTCTTC. This chain links TRBV6-5 with TRBJ2-1, with D possibly TRBD2 on 6 matching bases. The germline gives CDR1 MNHEY, CDR2 SVGAGI. V lost 0 bases and J lost 6, with 6 bases in between. This CDR3 has 13 amino acids.

This clonotype was detected only a few times. V and J are TRBV28 and TRBJ2-3; the match to TRBD1 covers 7 bases. Germline CDR1 is MDHEN and CDR2 is SYDVKM. CDR3 length: 16 amino acids. Trimming at V came to 7 bases and at J to 2 bases, leaving 12 bases not matched to a gene. CDR3: CASTSTDRVNTDTQYF. Here the CDR3 DNA reads TGTGCCAGCACCTCGACCGACAGGGTAAACACAGATACGCAGTATTTT.

In regard to this clonotype: This could be a read error, since a much larger clone is one nucleotide away. The chain employs TRBV5-1 and TRBJ2-3, with TRBD1 matching 8 bases. Unmatched junction bases numbered 18, after V lost 6 bases and J lost 3 bases. There are 18 residues in the CDR3. Germline V gives CDR1 SGHRS, CDR2 YFSETQ. The CDR3, as DNA: TGCGCCAGCAACTCTACCAGCCGGACAGGGAGGTTTACAGATACGCAGTATTTT. Translating gives CASNSTSRTGRFTDTQYF.

This clonotype was observed many times. The rearrangement joins TRBV4-3 to TRBJ1-3; no reliable D call. The CDR3 runs 15 residues. Trimming took 4 bases from V and 0 from J, leaving 10 bases between them. Germline loops: CDR1 LGHNA, CDR2 YSLEER. The CDR3 DNA sequence: TGCGCCAGCAGCCTCCGATTGCTCTCTGGAAACACCATATATTTT. Its translation: CASSLRLLSGNTIYF.

This clonotype showed up many times. The CDR3 DNA follows: TGCGCCAGCAGCTATATAGGCGGGGGAACAGATACGCAGTATTTT. This sequence encodes CASSYIGGGTDTQYF. V is TRBV5-1 and J is TRBJ2-3; 7 bases map to TRBD2. With V trimmed by 3 bases and J by 3 bases, 7 bases remained unmatched. The germline gives CDR1 SGHRS, CDR2 YFSETQ. The CDR3 covers 15 residues.

This clonotype has ten or more counts. The chain combines TRBV27 with TRBJ2-4; a weak D match, TRBD1 (6 bases). V lost 3 bases to trimming and J lost 0 bases, with 9 bases between them. This CDR3 spans 15 amino acids. The germline CDR1 and CDR2 sequences are MNHEY and SMNVEV (reference sequence). The CDR3 DNA reads as TGTGCCAGCAGTTTGGGGGCTGAAGCCAAAAACATTCAGTACTTC. Its translation is CASSLGAEAKNIQYF.

Note on this clonotype: Possible read error: a much larger clone is one base away. The chain uses TRBV28 and TRBJ2-7; 10 nucleotides align to TRBD2. Germline values: CDR1 MDHEN, CDR2 SYDVKM. The CDR3 sequence is 15 residues long. The CDR3 DNA is TGTGCCGGCAGTTTTTTCCTAGCGGGGGCCTACGAGCAGTACTTC. Amino acids: CAGSFFLAGAYEQYF.

The CDR3 sequence: CASSGSGGRGTGELFF. CDR3 DNA sequence: TGTGCCAGCAGCGGATCCGGGGGTAGAGGCACCGGGGAGCTGTTTTTT. The V gene is TRBV7-9, the J gene TRBJ2-2; tentatively, D is TRBD2 (6 bases). This CDR3 has 16 residues. Germline V gives CDR1 SEHNR, CDR2 FQNEAQ (reference sequence). V was clipped by 5 bases and J by 4 bases, with 17 bases between them.

This clonotype was detected many times. V usage is TRBV7-9 and J usage is TRBJ1-1, with 8 bases fitting TRBD1. Germline trimming cut 3 bases from V and 3 bases from J; bases unmatched to any gene: 18. From germline, CDR1 is SEHNR and CDR2 FQNEAQ (reference sequence). The CDR3 is 19 amino acids. The CDR3 here is CASSLTSWGRDRKYTEAFF. CDR3 nucleotides: TGTGCCAGCAGCTTGACCTCTTGGGGCCGGGACAGGAAGTACACTGAAGCTTTCTTT.

This clonotype was counted ten times or more. V is TRBV4-1 and J is TRBJ2-3, with no clear D. This CDR3 is built from 13 residues. V gave up 0 bases and J gave up 5 bases, with 6 bases separating them. CDR1 is MGHRA and CDR2 is YSYEKL in the germline V gene. The CDR3 loop reads CASSQESLDTQYF. For the CDR3, the DNA is TGCGCCAGCAGCCAAGAAAGCCTAGATACGCAGTATTTT.

This clonotype was counted ten times or more. The chain carries TRBV6-5 and TRBJ2-5, with 13 bases that match TRBD2. The V gene end was trimmed by 6 bases and the J gene end by 5 bases; junction bases not matched to a gene: 6. This CDR3 spans 15 amino acids. Germline CDR1 is MNHEY and CDR2 is SVGAGI. For the CDR3, the DNA is TGTGCCAGCAGACCGGGACTAGCGGGATGGGAGACCCAGTACTTC. It specifies CASRPGLAGWETQYF.

The CDR3 DNA sequence: TGTGCCAGCAGTCCCAGCGGGATTAGCAATGAGCAGTTCTTC. The encoded protein is CASSPSGISNEQFF. V usage is TRBV12-3 or TRBV12-4 and J usage is TRBJ2-1; 7 bases map to TRBD2. The CDR3 consists of 14 residues. Losses at the gene ends were 5 bases for V and 6 bases for J; bases not matched to a gene: 7.

This clonotype was seen at least ten times. This chain links TRBV6-1 with TRBJ1-5; 10 positions match TRBD1. Germline V CDR1 and CDR2: MNHNS, SASEGT. Trimming cost V 5 bases and J 11 bases; bases outside gene matches: 9. This CDR3 region has 14 residues. CDR3 nucleotide sequence: TGTGCCAGCAGTTGGGACAGGGGCGATGAGACCCAGCATTTT. Amino acids: CASSWDRGDETQHF.

The chain is built from TRBV6-2 or TRBV6-3 and TRBJ1-1, with a tentative D call TRBD1 (5 bases). With 2 bases removed from V and 4 bases from J, the gap between germline ends came to 14 bases. CDR1 is MNHEY, CDR2 SVGEGT, per germline. The CDR3 loop spans 15 amino acids. The CDR3 DNA follows: TGTGCCAGCAGTTACCAGACAGAGAGTGGCACTGAAGCTTTCTTT. Protein sequence: CASSYQTESGTEAFF.

This clonotype has only a few counts. The chain couples TRBV15 to TRBJ2-7, with D possibly matching TRBD2 (7 bases). The germline CDR1 and CDR2 sequences are LNHNV and YYDKDF (reference sequence). With 5 bases removed from V and 3 bases from J, the gap between germline ends came to 14 bases. The CDR3 runs 14 residues. The CDR3 nucleotides are TGTGCCACCAGCGAGGGAGGGGGGGACTACGAGCAGTACTTC. This translates into CATSEGGGDYEQYF. Together with reference TRBV15 and TRBJ2-7, the CDR3 gives the full variable domain: DAMVIQNPRYQVTQFGKPVTLSCSQTLNHNVMYWYQQKSSQAPKLLFHYYDKDFNNEADTPDNFQSRRPNTSFCFLDIRSPGLGDTAMYLCATSEGGGDYEQYFGPGTRLTVT.

This clonotype was detected ten times or more. The CDR3 protein is CSASRGSRQETQYF. CDR3 DNA sequence: TGCAGTGCTAGTCGAGGGAGCCGACAAGAGACCCAGTACTTC. The chain uses TRBV20-1 and TRBJ2-5, with D possibly being TRBD2 (5 bases). CDR3 length equals 14 residues. The ends were cut back, 3 bases at V and 2 bases at J, with 13 bases in the middle. Germline loops: CDR1 DFQATT, CDR2 SNEGSKA (reference sequence).

The CDR3 region is CASSRTGPVTGELFF. The CDR3 DNA follows: TGTGCCAGCAGTAGGACAGGGCCGGTCACCGGGGAGCTGTTTTTT. The V call is TRBV28, the J call TRBJ2-2, with 8 bases lining up with TRBD1. CDR1 is MDHEN, CDR2 SYDVKM, per germline. The V and J ends lost 5 bases and 4 bases, in that order; junction bases with no gene match: 6. The CDR3 is 15 residues long.

This clonotype was counted between two and nine times. The chain combines TRBV2 with TRBJ2-7; D might be TRBD1 or TRBD2, each matching 5 bases. The CDR3 covers 15 residues. Germline values: CDR1 SNHLY, CDR2 FYNNEI. V was clipped by 6 bases and J by 0 bases, with 15 bases between them. CDR3 region: CASSLWDVSSYEQYF. CDR3 coding DNA: TGTGCCAGCAGCCTTTGGGACGTGAGCTCCTACGAGCAGTACTTC.

At least ten counts were recorded for this clonotype. The chain carries TRBV9 and TRBJ2-7, with TRBD2 matching over 12 bases. In germline, CDR1 is SGDLS, CDR2 YYNGEE. The trim removed 4 bases at V and 7 bases at J, leaving 6 bases unmatched. The length of the CDR3 is 14 residues. In nucleotides, the CDR3 is TGTGCCAGCAGCTTCGGACTAGCGGGGCAAGAGCAGTACTTC. Translation: CASSFGLAGQEQYF.